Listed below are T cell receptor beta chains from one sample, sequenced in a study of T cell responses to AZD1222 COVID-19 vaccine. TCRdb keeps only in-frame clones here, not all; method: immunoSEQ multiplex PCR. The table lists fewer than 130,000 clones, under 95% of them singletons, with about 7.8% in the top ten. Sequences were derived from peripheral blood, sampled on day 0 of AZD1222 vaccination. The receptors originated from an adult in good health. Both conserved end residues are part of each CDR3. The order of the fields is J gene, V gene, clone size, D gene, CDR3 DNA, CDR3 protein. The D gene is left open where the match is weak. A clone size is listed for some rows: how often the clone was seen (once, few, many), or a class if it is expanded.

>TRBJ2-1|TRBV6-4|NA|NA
TGTGCCAGCAGTGACTCGGCAGGTTCCTACAATGAGCAGTTCTTC
CASSDSAGSYNEQFF
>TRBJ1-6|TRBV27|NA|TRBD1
TGTGCCAGCAGTCAGGACAGGGGGCGCGCTTCACCCCTCCACTTT
CASSQDRGRASPLHF
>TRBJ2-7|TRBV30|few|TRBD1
TGTGCCTGGGGGACAGGGGTTTCAGCCGAGCAGTACTTC
CAWGTGVSAEQYF
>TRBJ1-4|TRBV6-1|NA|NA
TGTGCCAGCAGTGAATTTGGAGGCGTTGCAACTAATGAAAAACTGTTTTTT
CASSEFGGVATNEKLFF
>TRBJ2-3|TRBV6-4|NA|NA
TGTGCCAGCAGTGACTTAGCGGGCACAGATACGCAGTATTTT
CASSDLAGTDTQYF
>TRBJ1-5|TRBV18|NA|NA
TGTGCCAGCTCACCCCAGGGGATGGGCAATCAGCCCCAGCATTTT
CASSPQGMGNQPQHF
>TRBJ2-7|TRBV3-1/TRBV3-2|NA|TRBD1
TGTGCCAGCAATACAGGGGGCCAGGGGGAGCAGTACTTC
CASNTGGQGEQYF
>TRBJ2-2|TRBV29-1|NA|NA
TGCAGCGTTGAGCCCAGCGGATACACCGGGGAGCTGTTTTTT
CSVEPSGYTGELFF
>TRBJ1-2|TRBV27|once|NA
TGTGCCAGCAGTCCGAGGGAAAGTAACTATGGCTACACCTTC
CASSPRESNYGYTF
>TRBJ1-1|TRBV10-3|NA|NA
TGTGCCATCAGTGCCTCAGGAGAGGGTGCTGAAGCTTTCTTT
CAISASGEGAEAFF
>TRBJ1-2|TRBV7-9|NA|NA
TGTGCCAGCAGCTTAGGTTGGGGCTACACCTTC
CASSLGWGYTF
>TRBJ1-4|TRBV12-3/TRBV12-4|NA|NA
TGTGCCAGCAGATCTAGTGAGGGGCAAAAACTGTTTTTT
CASRSSEGQKLFF
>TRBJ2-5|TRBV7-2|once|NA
TGTGCCAGCAGCTTAGGGGCCGGGGGAGAGACCCAGTACTTC
CASSLGAGGETQYF
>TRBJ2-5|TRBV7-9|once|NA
TGTGCCAGCAGCTTAAACAGCGGGGAGACCCAGTACTTC
CASSLNSGETQYF
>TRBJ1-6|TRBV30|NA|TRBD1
TGTGCCTGGAGCCTGGGACAGATGAGCTCCTATAATTCACCCCTCCACTTT
CAWSLGQMSSYNSPLHF
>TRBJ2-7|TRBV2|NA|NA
TGTGCCAGCAGATCGGGACCCATGAACTACGAGCAGTACTTC
CASRSGPMNYEQYF
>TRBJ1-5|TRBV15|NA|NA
TGTGCAGAAAGGGGAGGTCAGCCCCAGCATTTT
CAERGGQPQHF
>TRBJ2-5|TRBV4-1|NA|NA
TGCGCCAGCAGCCAAGATTGGCCCCGGGGGACCCAGTACTTC
CASSQDWPRGTQYF
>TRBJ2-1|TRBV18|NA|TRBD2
TGTGCCAGCTCAGTAGCGGGAGAGCAGTTCTTC
CASSVAGEQFF
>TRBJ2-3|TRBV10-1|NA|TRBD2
TGCGCCAGCAGTGAGTCAGCGGGGAGAAGAGATACGCAGTATTTT
CASSESAGRRDTQYF